These 30 T cell receptor beta chains were all obtained from the same sample, sequenced in a study of blood T cell repertoires in COVID-19. TCRdb keeps only in-frame clones here, not all; method: immunoSEQ multiplex PCR. The repertoire holds fewer than 200,000 clones, 60% to 80% seen once, with more than 25% in the top ten. Sequencing was performed on peripheral blood. Receptor source: a woman aged 70 to 79 with acute or convalescent COVID-19.

The rearrangement links TRBV30 to TRBJ2-1; 13 nucleotides agree with TRBD2. V shed 3 bases and J 12 bases; nucleotides not matched to a gene: 8. CDR3 length equals 14 residues. Germline V gene lookup returns CDR1 GTSNPN and CDR2 SVGIG (reference sequence). DNA for the CDR3: TGTGCCTGGAGGGGAAGGACTAGCGGGAGAGGGCAGTTCTTC. It yields the protein CAWRGRTSGRGQFF.

This clone was counted a single time. This chain uses TRBV7-8 with TRBJ2-1; D might be TRBD1 (6 bases). Trimming removed 1 base from V and 4 bases from J, with 17 bases in between. Germline V gene data show CDR1 as SGHVS and CDR2 as FQNEAQ. CDR3 size: 17 residues. The CDR3 coding sequence is TGTGCCAGCAGCTTAGGGCCCAGGACAGCTAAATACAATGAGCAGTTCTTC. This codes for CASSLGPRTAKYNEQFF. The complete variable domain, with remaining parts taken from reference TRBV7-8 and TRBJ2-1, reads GAGVSQSPRYKVAKRGQDVALRCDPISGHVSLFWYQQALGQGPEFLTYFQNEAQLDKSGLPSDRFFAERPEGSVSTLKIQRTQQEDSAVYLCASSLGPRTAKYNEQFFGPGTRLTVL.

This chain uses TRBV10-3 with TRBJ2-2, with D perhaps matching TRBD2 (6 bases). This CDR3 has 17 residues. V was shortened by 3 bases and J by 5 bases, with 19 bases between the two germline ends. Germline V gene data show CDR1 as ENHRY and CDR2 as SYGVKD. CDR3 coding DNA: TGTGCCATCAGTGATCTTAAGGGCGGGACGAGGACCGGGGAGCTGTTTTTT. It yields the protein CAISDLKGGTRTGELFF.

J is TRBJ2-3 and V is TRBV4-2; 12 nucleotides align to TRBD2. Trimming at V came to 2 bases and at J to 4 bases, leaving 4 bases not matched to a gene. Germline CDR1 reads LGHNA; CDR2 reads YNFKEQ. The CDR3 totals 16 residues. For the CDR3, the DNA is TGTGCCAGCAGCCAACGACTAGCGGGAGAGTCAGATACGCAGTATTTT. Protein product: CASSQRLAGESDTQYF.

The chain couples TRBV29-1 to TRBJ2-1; 7 nucleotides agree with TRBD1. V was pared by 7 bases and J by 6 bases, with 9 bases of the junction left unmatched. This CDR3 has 13 amino acids. Germline CDR1 reads SQVTM; CDR2 reads ANQGSEA. DNA for the CDR3: TGCAGCGCACGACAGGGTCTAGTCAATGAGCAGTTCTTC. This gives the protein CSARQGLVNEQFF.

This clone was observed a few times. The J gene is TRBJ1-2, the V gene TRBV6-5; the match to TRBD1 covers 7 bases. The CDR3 runs to 12 residues. In germline, CDR1 is MNHEY, CDR2 SVGAGI. The CDR3 loop is CARDSSTYGYTF. In DNA form, the CDR3 reads TGTGCACGGGACAGCTCGACCTATGGCTACACCTTC.

The gene calls are TRBV5-1 and TRBJ2-3; TRBD2 might be the D (7 bases). This CDR3 has 17 amino acids. CDR1 SGHRS and CDR2 YFSETQ come from the germline V gene. V was shortened by 4 bases and J by 0 bases, with 18 bases between the two germline ends. The CDR3 loop is CASSPRGGGPSTDTQYF. The CDR3 DNA sequence: TGCGCCAGCAGCCCCCGAGGGGGGGGGCCTAGCACAGATACGCAGTATTTT.

This chain connects TRBV2 to TRBJ1-1; TRBD1 matches 8 bases. J was trimmed by 4 bases and V by 6 bases; bases with no gene match: 7. The CDR3 runs 14 residues. Per the germline V gene, CDR1 is SNHLY and CDR2 is FYNNEI. CDR3 bases: TGTGCCAGCAGCCTCGGACAGGGAGGCACTGAAGCTTTCTTT. It codes for CASSLGQGGTEAFF.

The chain couples TRBV2 to TRBJ2-1; TRBD2 matches at 9 bases. The CDR3 is made up of 13 amino acids. CDR1 and CDR2 from the germline V gene are SNHLY and FYNNEI. After removal of 8 bases from V and 8 bases from J, the junction contained 7 bases not matched to a gene. CDR3 DNA: TGTGCCAGCTTAGTGACTAGCGGACATGAGCAGTTCTTC. Encoded protein: CASLVTSGHEQFF.

This sequence joins TRBV6-5 and TRBJ1-3; no clear D gene. CDR1 and CDR2 (germline): MNHEY, SVGAGI. V lost 2 bases and J 3 bases, leaving 5 bases between the germline ends. The CDR3 sequence is 13 residues long. This chain's CDR3 is CASSYEHGNTIYF. CDR3 in DNA: TGTGCCAGCAGTTACGAGCATGGAAACACCATATATTTT.

The rearrangement uses TRBV7-9 and TRBJ2-2, with D perhaps TRBD2 (5 bases). The germline V gene encodes CDR1 SEHNR and CDR2 FQNEAQ (reference sequence). V lost 4 bases and J lost 0, with 15 bases in between. This CDR3 contains 17 residues. CDR3 sequence (DNA): TGTGCCAGCAGCTCCCCCCCGGGATCCACGAACACCGGGGAGCTGTTTTTT. This encodes CASSSPPGSTNTGELFF.

The chain employs TRBV5-4 and TRBJ1-1, with D unclear. Trimming left V 6 bases short and J 0 bases short, with 6 bases between. The CDR3 runs 12 residues. Germline-derived CDR1 and CDR2 are SGHNT and YYREEE (reference sequence). Written as DNA, the CDR3 is TGTGCCAGCACCAATCTGAACACTGAAGCTTTCTTT. This codes for CASTNLNTEAFF.

The genes are TRBV2 and TRBJ1-5; TRBD1 agrees at 7 bases. This CDR3 contains 14 residues. The J segment lost 4 bases and the V segment lost 3 bases, leaving 3 bases of the junction unmatched. Germline-derived CDR1 and CDR2 are SNHLY and FYNNEI. In DNA, the CDR3 is TGTGCCAGCAGTGACAGGGGGTTAAATCAGCCCCAGCATTTT. It is translated as CASSDRGLNQPQHF.

The chain combines TRBV9 with TRBJ2-1; 11 bases fit TRBD2. Germline CDR1 and CDR2: SGDLS and YYNGEE. The CDR3 runs 16 residues. V lost 3 bases to trimming and J lost 3 bases; unmatched junction nucleotides: 5. This CDR3 reads CASSAGGTSGYNEQFF. In DNA, the CDR3 is TGTGCCAGCAGCGCGGGTGGGACTAGCGGCTACAATGAGCAGTTCTTC.

V and J are TRBV27 and TRBJ2-1, with TRBD1 matching over 7 bases. Germline CDR1 and CDR2: MNHEY and SMNVEV (reference sequence). This CDR3 has 13 amino acids. J was trimmed by 8 bases and V by 4 bases; bases with no gene match: 5. Here the CDR3 reads CASSSTGYDEQFF. Here the CDR3 DNA reads TGTGCCAGCAGTTCGACAGGGTATGATGAGCAGTTCTTC.

J is TRBJ2-2 and V is TRBV11-1; 7 bases are shared with TRBD2. The CDR3 loop spans 16 amino acids. The V and J ends lost 3 bases and 7 bases, in that order; junction bases with no gene match: 11. CDR1 and CDR2 (germline): SGHAT, FQDESV (reference sequence). CDR3 nucleotides: TGTGCCAGCAGCTTTTCTGCGGGAGCGATAGGCGGGGAGCTGTTTTTT. Translating it yields CASSFSAGAIGGELFF.

This clone was found once. This chain uses TRBV5-8 with TRBJ1-2; 7 bases line up with TRBD1. Unmatched junction bases numbered 4, after V lost 4 bases and J lost 7 bases. The germline CDR1 and CDR2 sequences are SGHTS and YDEGEE. The CDR3 extends over 12 amino acids. The CDR3 sequence: CASSNYRGGYTF. The CDR3 nucleotides are TGTGCCAGCAGCAATTACAGGGGTGGCTACACCTTC.

The V call is TRBV19, the J call TRBJ1-4; unclear D gene. V was clipped by 7 bases and J by 0 bases, with 9 bases between them. The germline gives CDR1 LNHDA, CDR2 SQIVND (reference sequence). The CDR3 spans 14 residues. CDR3 protein: CASKERSTNEKLFF. For the CDR3, the DNA is TGTGCCAGTAAGGAGCGGTCAACTAATGAAAAACTGTTTTTT.

The V gene is TRBV5-1, the J gene TRBJ2-3; TRBD2 matches 9 bases. J lost 6 bases, V lost 0 bases, and 8 bases had no gene match. CDR1 is SGHRS and CDR2 is YFSETQ in the germline V gene. This CDR3 region has 16 residues. The CDR3 nucleotides are TGCGCCAGCAGCTTGGGAAGTAGCGGGAGAGCGGATACGCAGTATTTT. This translates into CASSLGSSGRADTQYF.

This chain uses TRBV5-1 with TRBJ1-2; possible D gene TRBD1, 6 bases. The ends were cut back, 3 bases at V and 8 bases at J, with 8 bases in the middle. CDR1 and CDR2 from the germline V gene are SGHRS and YFSETQ. This CDR3 has 11 amino acids. The CDR3 sequence is CASSSTGGYTF. The CDR3 nucleotides are TGCGCCAGCAGCTCAACAGGGGGCTACACCTTC.

This clone came up a few times. This chain connects TRBV21-1 to TRBJ2-5; the table gives TRBD1 as D, unverified against the DNA. TRBV21-1 is marked as a pseudogene. There are 16 residues in the CDR3. DNA for the CDR3: TGTGCCAGCAGCAAAGTGGGAAAGGGGGAAATGGAGACCCAGTACTTC. This gives the protein CASSKVGKGEMETQYF.

This clone was recorded a few times. This chain uses TRBV7-9 with TRBJ1-6; 9 nucleotides align to TRBD1. Germline CDR1 and CDR2: SEHNR and FQNEAQ (reference sequence). Trimming cost V 3 bases and J 10 bases; bases outside gene matches: 4. The CDR3 is 14 residues long. CDR3 protein: CASSLGQGVSPLHF. CDR3 sequence (DNA): TGTGCCAGCAGCTTGGGACAGGGTGTATCACCCCTCCACTTT.

J is TRBJ1-2 and V is TRBV20-1; TRBD1 matches 9 bases. Germline CDR1 reads DFQATT; CDR2 reads SNEGSKA (reference sequence). This CDR3 has 11 residues. CDR3 protein: CSADRGYGYTF. Written as DNA, the CDR3 is TGCAGCGCGGACAGGGGATATGGCTACACCTTC.

CDR3 coding DNA: TGCGCCAGCAGCTTTTCTACAACTAGCGGGAGTTTTAACAATGAGCAGTTCTTC. It codes for CASSFSTTSGSFNNEQFF. The chain links TRBV5-1 to TRBJ2-1; 11 bases line up with TRBD2. V trimming: 2 bases; J trimming: 5 bases; junction bases outside the gene matches: 12. Looked up from germline, CDR1 is SGHRS and CDR2 is YFSETQ. This CDR3 is 18 amino acids long.

The chain has TRBV6-6 and TRBJ2-7; 7 bases are a match to TRBD1. CDR3 size: 14 residues. Trimming took 7 bases from V and 2 from J; bases not matched to a gene: 8. The germline V gene has CDR1 MNHNY and CDR2 SVGAGI (reference sequence). DNA for the CDR3: TGTGCCAGCACCAACCCCCAGGGGGCCTACGAGCAGTACTTC. Protein: CASTNPQGAYEQYF.

This clone was detected a few times. V usage is TRBV30 and J usage is TRBJ1-6; D might be TRBD1 (6 bases). Trimming pared 3 bases from V and 7 bases from J, leaving 10 bases between. Germline V CDR1 and CDR2: GTSNPN, SVGIG (reference sequence). The CDR3 extends over 13 amino acids. CDR3 coding DNA: TGTGCCTGGAGCGGGACACCCAATTCACCCCTCCACTTT. Translating it yields CAWSGTPNSPLHF.

The rearrangement uses TRBV9 and TRBJ1-1; D possibly corresponds to TRBD1 (5 bases). Germline CDR1 is SGDLS and CDR2 is YYNGEE. This CDR3 contains 15 residues. Trimming removed 0 bases from V and 5 bases from J, with 14 bases in between. The CDR3 nucleotides are TGTGCCAGCAGCGTAGCGGGGCGGGGAGGGACTGAAGCTTTCTTT. Encoded protein: CASSVAGRGGTEAFF.

In its sample, this clone was seen a few times. V gene TRBV5-4 combines with J gene TRBJ2-1; 7 bases are shared with TRBD2. Losses at the gene ends were 3 bases for V and 10 bases for J; bases not matched to a gene: 13. From germline, CDR1 is SGHNT and CDR2 YYREEE (reference sequence). CDR3 size: 15 residues. The CDR3 sequence is CASSWEGNLAGEQFF. DNA of the CDR3: TGTGCCAGCAGCTGGGAGGGAAATTTAGCGGGCGAGCAGTTCTTC.

The rearrangement uses TRBV27 and TRBJ1-2; 7 nucleotides line up with TRBD1. CDR3 length: 13 residues. After removal of 6 bases from V and 4 bases from J, the junction contained 5 bases not matched to a gene. Per germline, CDR1 MNHEY and CDR2 SMNVEV (reference sequence). Here the CDR3 reads CASRETGAYGYTF. The DNA for the CDR3 is TGTGCCAGCAGAGAAACAGGGGCCTATGGCTACACCTTC.

This rearrangement joins TRBV3-1 (or the pseudogene TRBV3-2) to TRBJ2-1, with D perhaps matching TRBD1 (5 bases). CDR1 is LGHDT, CDR2 YNNKEL, per germline (reference sequence). The V end was cut by 4 bases, the J end by 8 bases, with 12 bases between. The CDR3 runs to 13 residues. CDR3 in amino acids: CASSRWGGDEQFF. The CDR3 nucleotides read TGTGCCAGCAGCCGGTGGGGCGGAGATGAGCAGTTCTTC.